These 23 T cell receptor beta chains came from one sample sequenced in a study of T cells in Graves' hyperthyroidism and ophthalmopathy. From RNA transcripts, TCR beta CDR3 regions were amplified. Carried out on the TCR CDR3, a first-round RT-PCR used the HTBI primer set. TCRdb re-called the multiplex PCR reads with MiXCR, one entry per CDR3 protein. The data contain over 350,000 distinct CDR3 sequences, approximately 17% of them singletons. Source material: blood. These TCRs come from a man younger than 35 with Graves' ophthalmopathy.

This clonotype was detected many times. The chain has TRBV5-5 and TRBJ2-5, with TRBD2 as a possible D gene (6 bases). CDR1 and CDR2 (germline): SGHKS, YYEKEE (reference sequence). V gave up 4 bases and J gave up 4 bases, with 17 bases separating them. This CDR3 is 15 amino acids long. Written as DNA, the CDR3 is TGTGCCAGCAGCAGCTTAGGGAGCGGGCTAGAGACCCAGTACTTC. This encodes CASSSLGSGLETQYF.

This clonotype was observed at least ten times. The CDR3 region is CSAWWQGKETQYF. The CDR3 DNA is TGCAGTGCGTGGTGGCAGGGGAAAGAGACCCAGTACTTC. V usage is TRBV20-1 and J usage is TRBJ2-5, with D possibly TRBD1 on 6 matching bases. The CDR3 totals 13 residues. V lost 6 bases to trimming and J lost 3 bases, with 14 bases between them. Germline V gene lookup returns CDR1 DFQATT and CDR2 SNEGSKA (reference sequence).

This clonotype was recorded at least ten times. This chain links TRBV6-1 with TRBJ1-4; D may be TRBD1 (5 bases). The CDR3 is made up of 13 amino acids. Trimming pared 5 bases from V and 7 bases from J, leaving 11 bases between. The germline V gene encodes CDR1 MNHNS and CDR2 SASEGT. CDR3 loop: CASSLAGVEKLFF. The CDR3 DNA reads TGTGCCAGCAGTTTGGCGGGGGTTGAAAAACTGTTTTTT.

At least ten counts were recorded for this clonotype. The chain recombines TRBV12-3 or TRBV12-4 with TRBJ2-7; 8 positions match TRBD1. This CDR3 has 13 amino acids. V lost 5 bases, J lost 6 bases, and 6 bases stayed unmatched. This chain's CDR3 is CASSPGQASEQYF. CDR3 DNA: TGTGCCAGCAGTCCGGGACAGGCATCCGAGCAGTACTTC.

To note about this clonotype: A much larger clone sits a single nucleotide away, making a read error possible. The chain links TRBV28 to TRBJ1-6; D unclear. This CDR3 is built from 14 residues. CDR1 MDHEN and CDR2 SYDVKM come from the germline V gene. CDR3 in amino acids: CASSLSQSESPFHF. CDR3 coding DNA: TGTGCCAGCAGTTTATCACAATCAGAGTCACCCTTCCACTTT.

The chain is built from TRBV10-3 and TRBJ1-5; 7 bases agree with TRBD1. The length of the CDR3 is 13 residues. V shed 4 bases, J shed 5 bases, and the junction held 2 bases outside the gene matches. Germline V lookup: CDR1 ENHRY, CDR2 SYGVKD. CDR3 residues: CAISGQGDQPQHF. The CDR3 region has the DNA TGTGCCATCAGTGGACAGGGTGATCAGCCCCAGCATTTT.

This clonotype was counted at least ten times. The J gene is TRBJ1-1, the V gene TRBV18; D is unresolved. Germline CDR1 and CDR2: KGHSH and LQKENI. V dropped 4 bases and J dropped 1 base, with 7 bases sitting between them. This CDR3 comprises 13 residues. CDR3: CASSRTRNTEAFF. The CDR3 DNA reads TGTGCCAGCTCACGTACAAGGAACACTGAAGCTTTCTTT.

This clonotype was detected many times. This chain joins TRBV20-1 and TRBJ2-1, with D unresolved. V shed 7 bases and J shed 2 bases, with 15 bases lying between them. CDR1 is DFQATT and CDR2 is SNEGSKA in the germline V gene (reference sequence). This CDR3 spans 14 amino acids. This chain's CDR3 is CSVGVTPTYNEQFF. The CDR3 DNA is TGCAGTGTGGGCGTTACACCCACCTACAATGAGCAGTTCTTC.

Concerning this clonotype: This may be a read error, as it is one base from a much larger clone. This CDR3 reads CASCWRGGRGANVPTF. For the CDR3, the DNA is TGTGCCAGCTGTTGGCGGGGGGGCCGTGGGGCCAACGTCCCGACTTTC. The rearrangement uses TRBV12-3 or TRBV12-4 and TRBJ2-6, with 9 bases aligning to TRBD2. This CDR3 has 16 residues.

This rearrangement joins TRBV5-6 to TRBJ1-1; TRBD1 is a possible D gene (6 bases). Germline V gene sequence: CDR1 SGHDT, CDR2 YYEEEE. The CDR3 consists of 14 residues. V was shortened by 1 base and J by 3 bases, with 10 bases between the two germline ends. This chain's CDR3 is CASSLRQEDTEAFF. Here the CDR3 DNA reads TGTGCCAGCAGCTTGCGACAGGAAGACACTGAAGCTTTCTTT.

This clonotype has a count of ten or more. The V call is TRBV24-1, the J call TRBJ2-5; D remains ambiguous. The CDR3 totals 14 residues. Trimming removed 2 bases at V and 4 bases at J, with 10 bases between. Germline V gene lookup returns CDR1 KGHDR and CDR2 SFDVKD. DNA for the CDR3: TGTGCCACCAGTGATTCTTGGGTAAGAGAGACCCAGTACTTC. It is translated as CATSDSWVRETQYF.

This clonotype was detected a few times. The chain employs TRBV5-1 and TRBJ1-6, with TRBD1 identical over 10 bases. Trimming at V came to 3 bases and at J to 5 bases, leaving 5 bases not matched to a gene. Germline CDR1 is SGHRS and CDR2 is YFSETQ. CDR3 length: 16 amino acids. CDR3 sequence reads: CASSWDGTGDNSPLHF. CDR3 bases: TGCGCCAGCAGCTGGGACGGGACAGGGGATAATTCACCCCTCCACTTT.

This clonotype was seen more than once but under ten times. CDR3 protein: CASTSQGGGSYGYTF. The CDR3 DNA reads TGTGCCAGCACCTCTCAGGGGGGGGGCTCCTATGGCTACACCTTC. The J gene is TRBJ1-2, the V gene TRBV28; TRBD1 aligns across 7 bases. J gave up 4 bases and V 7 bases, and 12 bases lay outside the gene matches. In germline, CDR1 is MDHEN, CDR2 SYDVKM. This CDR3 is 15 amino acids long.

This clonotype has more than one count but fewer than ten. The rearrangement links TRBV20-1 to TRBJ2-2, with D possibly TRBD1 on 5 matching bases. V lost 6 bases to trimming and J lost 6 bases, with 17 bases between them. The CDR3 consists of 14 residues. Germline lookup yields CDR1 DFQATT and CDR2 SNEGSKA (reference sequence). The CDR3 region is CSAQIRGSSGELFF. In nucleotides, the CDR3 is TGCAGTGCCCAGATTAGGGGCTCTTCCGGGGAGCTGTTTTTT.

This clonotype has more than one count but fewer than ten. In nucleotides, the CDR3 is TGTGCCAGCACCCTCAGCGGGGGGCTCTCCTACAATGAGCAGTTCTTC. Encoded protein: CASTLSGGLSYNEQFF. V usage is TRBV3-1 and J usage is TRBJ2-1, with 9 bases matching TRBD2. V lost 7 bases to trimming and J lost 0 bases; unmatched junction nucleotides: 7. CDR1 is LGHDT, CDR2 YNNKEL, per germline (reference sequence). The CDR3 has 16 residues.

This clonotype was observed many times. This rearrangement joins TRBV18 to TRBJ2-5; no definite D call. CDR3 length: 14 amino acids. Germline CDR1 reads KGHSH; CDR2 reads LQKENI. Trimming removed 3 bases from V and 5 bases from J, with 13 bases in between. The CDR3 region is CASSPSAMRETQYF. The CDR3, as DNA: TGTGCCAGCTCACCGTCGGCCATGAGGGAGACCCAGTACTTC.

This clonotype was counted between two and nine times. The chain joins TRBV5-5 to TRBJ2-7; D is tentatively TRBD1 or TRBD2 (5 bases each). V was cut by 2 bases and J by 7 bases, with 10 bases left in between. Germline CDR1 reads SGHKS; CDR2 reads YYEKEE (reference sequence). This CDR3 has 12 residues. For the CDR3, the DNA is TGTGCCAGCAGCTTCTTGGGGGTGGAGCAGTACTTC. Protein: CASSFLGVEQYF.

This clonotype was detected many times. The J gene is TRBJ1-5, the V gene TRBV12-3 or TRBV12-4, with D possibly being TRBD1 (6 bases). Trimming left V 0 bases short and J 2 bases short, with 8 bases between. There are 15 residues in the CDR3. The CDR3 nucleotides read TGTGCCAGCAGTTTAGCCAACAGGGGCAATCAGCCCCAGCATTTT. It is translated as CASSLANRGNQPQHF.

This clonotype was observed a few times. This may be a read error, as it is one base from a much larger clone. The V and J genes are TRBV5-1 and TRBJ1-1; D might be TRBD1 (6 bases). CDR3 length: 13 residues. Germline CDR1 reads SGHRS; CDR2 reads YFSETQ. CDR3 residues: CASSQGHPTGAFF. CDR3 DNA: TGCGCCAGCAGCCAGGGACACCCAACTGGAGCTTTCTTT.

Many counts were recorded for this clonotype. The rearrangement links TRBV18 to TRBJ1-1; TRBD1 matches 9 bases. The CDR3 is 15 amino acids. V lost 2 bases, J lost 6 bases, and 7 bases stayed unmatched. Germline CDR1 is KGHSH and CDR2 is LQKENI. CDR3 region: CASSPAGTGPAEAFF. The CDR3 bases are TGTGCCAGCTCACCAGCCGGGACAGGGCCTGCTGAAGCTTTCTTT. The variable domain in full, completed from reference TRBV18 and TRBJ1-1, reads NAGVMQNPRHLVRRRGQEARLRCSPMKGHSHVYWYRQLPEEGLKFMVYLQKENIIDESGMPKERFSAEFPKEGPSILRIQQVVRGDSAAYFCASSPAGTGPAEAFFGQGTRLTVV.

This clonotype was found many times. The chain combines TRBV11-2 with TRBJ1-3; D not resolved. V was trimmed by 4 bases and J by 3 bases, leaving 10 bases between them. Germline V gene lookup returns CDR1 SGHAT and CDR2 FQNNGV. CDR3 length: 14 amino acids. The DNA of the CDR3 is TGTGCCAGCAGCTCGGACCTTCATGGAAACACCATATATTTT. Translation: CASSSDLHGNTIYF.

This clonotype appeared once. The chain joins TRBV10-3 to TRBJ2-5; D is unclear. The CDR3 has 14 amino acids. Trimming took 3 bases from V and 5 from J, leaving 13 bases between them. CDR1 and CDR2 (germline): ENHRY, SYGVKD. The DNA of the CDR3 is TGTGCCATCAGTGATAGAACCCCTCTGGAGACCCAGTACTTC. This gives the protein CAISDRTPLETQYF.

This clonotype has ten or more counts. This chain joins TRBV11-1 and TRBJ2-1; D may be TRBD1 (6 bases). The CDR3 is made up of 16 amino acids. V lost 1 base and J lost 3, with 13 bases in between. Germline V gene data show CDR1 as SGHAT and CDR2 as FQDESV (reference sequence). CDR3 region: CASSLETGHYYNEQFF. The CDR3, as DNA: TGTGCCAGCAGCTTAGAGACGGGACACTACTACAATGAGCAGTTCTTC.